This entry lists 24 T cell receptor beta chains sequenced from one sample in a study of T cell changes during pregnancy in multiple sclerosis. Some clones are missing from TCRdb's copy, which holds only in-frame ones; the method was immunoSEQ multiplex PCR. Here the sample spans 35,000 to 45,000 clones, 90% to 95% being singletons. The specimen comprised CD4+ T cells from peripheral blood mononuclear cells, sampled in the second trimester of pregnancy. The receptors here all came from a female donor in good health, enrolled as a control in a pregnancy study.

V usage is TRBV25-1 and J usage is TRBJ2-5; TRBD1 agrees at 10 bases. The V gene end was trimmed by 6 bases and the J gene end by 5 bases; junction bases not matched to a gene: 6. The V gene's germline CDR1 is MGHDK and CDR2 SYGVNS. The CDR3 runs 14 residues. CDR3 residues: CASRRTGGMETQYF. Here the CDR3 DNA reads TGTGCCAGCAGAAGGACAGGGGGTATGGAGACCCAGTACTTC.

The rearrangement joins TRBV30 to TRBJ1-1; D is uncertain. CDR1 and CDR2 (germline): GTSNPN, SVGIG (reference sequence). This CDR3 comprises 13 residues. Trimming shortened V by 0 bases and J by 3 bases, and 8 bases separated the two germline ends. CDR3 DNA sequence: TGTGCCTGGAGTGTAGCCGAGGACACTGAAGCTTTCTTT. It yields the protein CAWSVAEDTEAFF.

This clone showed up just once. The J gene is TRBJ1-6, the V gene TRBV2, with 8 positions matching TRBD1. Germline CDR1 is SNHLY and CDR2 is FYNNEI. CDR3 length equals 15 residues. V shed 6 bases, J shed 7 bases, and the junction held 8 bases outside the gene matches. CDR3 bases: TGTGCCAGCAGGCCTCGGACAGGGTGGAATTCACCCCTCCACTTT. This gives the protein CASRPRTGWNSPLHF.

This clone was detected only a few times. The CDR3 DNA sequence: TGTGCCAGTAGTACCCCCGGGACAGTTTATGGCTACACCTTC. It encodes CASSTPGTVYGYTF. The gene calls are TRBV19 and TRBJ1-2; 7 nucleotides agree with TRBD1. Germline CDR1 LNHDA, CDR2 SQIVND (reference sequence). The length of the CDR3 is 14 residues. V lost 4 bases and J lost 5; bases outside the gene matches: 7. Complete variable domain (other parts from reference TRBV19 and TRBJ1-2): DGGITQSPKYLFRKEGQNVTLSCEQNLNHDAMYWYRQDPGQGLRLIYYSQIVNDFQKGDIAEGYSVSREKKESFPLTVTSAQKNPTAFYLCASSTPGTVYGYTFGSGTRLTVV.

The chain couples TRBV28 to TRBJ1-1, with a weak D call TRBD1 (6 bases). Trimming left V 5 bases short and J 1 base short, with 8 bases between. CDR3 length: 13 residues. The germline CDR1 and CDR2 sequences are MDHEN and SYDVKM. In DNA, the CDR3 is TGTGCCAGCAGTCTACAGGGGAACACTGAAGCTTTCTTT. Residues: CASSLQGNTEAFF.

This clone appeared a single time. The chain recombines TRBV18 with TRBJ2-6, with D uncertain. The CDR3 contains 15 residues. In germline, CDR1 is KGHSH, CDR2 LQKENI. Trimming stripped 2 bases from V and 4 bases from J, with 9 bases between. The CDR3 DNA sequence: TGTGCCAGCTCACCAGAGCGACTGGGGGCCAACGTCCTGACTTTC. As protein: CASSPERLGANVLTF. Supplemented by reference TRBV18 and TRBJ2-6, the full variable domain reads NAGVMQNPRHLVRRRGQEARLRCSPMKGHSHVYWYRQLPEEGLKFMVYLQKENIIDESGMPKERFSAEFPKEGPSILRIQQVVRGDSAAYFCASSPERLGANVLTFGAGSRLTVL.

The rearrangement uses TRBV9 and TRBJ2-3; D not resolved. The CDR3 is 15 amino acids. Germline CDR1 is SGDLS and CDR2 is YYNGEE. V lost 0 bases and J lost 0, with 8 bases in between. The CDR3 spells CASSVVTTSTDTQYF. CDR3 DNA sequence: TGTGCCAGCAGCGTAGTAACTACTAGCACAGATACGCAGTATTTT. Full variable domain (missing parts from reference TRBV9 and TRBJ2-3): DSGVTQTPKHLITATGQRVTLRCSPRSGDLSVYWYQQSLDQGLQFLIQYYNGEERAKGNILERFSAQQFPDLHSELNLSSLELGDSALYFCASSVVTTSTDTQYFGPGTRLTVL.

The chain has TRBV6-5 and TRBJ2-3; tentatively, D is TRBD2 (6 bases). CDR3 size: 15 residues. Germline-derived CDR1 and CDR2 are MNHEY and SVGAGI. V dropped 4 bases and J dropped 0 bases, with 11 bases sitting between them. For the CDR3, the DNA is TGTGCCAGCAGTTCCCCGGCGGGGAGCACAGATACGCAGTATTTT. It translates to CASSSPAGSTDTQYF.

V is TRBV27 and J is TRBJ1-1, with 11 bases lining up with TRBD1. CDR1 is MNHEY, CDR2 SMNVEV, per germline (reference sequence). This CDR3 has 18 amino acids. Trimming cost V 4 bases and J 3 bases; bases outside gene matches: 13. The CDR3 region is CASSSEGDRGSLYTEAFF. The CDR3 DNA reads as TGTGCCAGCAGTTCCGAGGGGGACAGGGGGAGTCTATACACTGAAGCTTTCTTT.

This clone was counted once. The rearrangement links TRBV30 to TRBJ1-2, with D unclear. Deletions cut 4 bases from V and 3 bases from J, with 9 bases between. The CDR3 has 12 amino acids. Looked up from germline, CDR1 is GTSNPN and CDR2 is SVGIG (reference sequence). The CDR3 reads CAWTGSYYGYTF. CDR3 nucleotides: TGTGCCTGGACTGGGAGTTACTATGGCTACACCTTC.

This sequence joins TRBV25-1 and TRBJ2-7, with a possible D match to TRBD1 (6 bases). The V gene's germline CDR1 is MGHDK and CDR2 SYGVNS. Trimming cost V 5 bases and J 5 bases, with 16 bases left between them. The CDR3 extends over 14 amino acids. The CDR3 region is CASSRLGASHEQYF. Here the CDR3 DNA reads TGTGCCAGCAGTAGGTTGGGGGCGAGCCACGAGCAGTACTTC.

Written as DNA, the CDR3 is TGTGCCTGGAGTGCCACAGGGAATCAGCCCCAGCATTTT. This gives the protein CAWSATGNQPQHF. The genes are TRBV30 and TRBJ1-5; tentative D call: TRBD1 (6 bases). The CDR3 is 13 residues long. Trimming pared 1 base from V and 4 bases from J, leaving 8 bases between. Germline CDR1 is GTSNPN and CDR2 is SVGIG (reference sequence). Complete variable domain (other parts from reference TRBV30 and TRBJ1-5): SQTIHQWPATLVQPVGSPLSLECTVEGTSNPNLYWYRQAAGRGLQLLFYSVGIGQISSEVPQNLSASRPQDRQFILSSKKLLLSDSGFYLCAWSATGNQPQHFGDGTRLSIL.

V usage is TRBV7-8 and J usage is TRBJ1-3; TRBD1 matches at 7 bases. The germline CDR1 and CDR2 sequences are SGHVS and FQNEAQ. This CDR3 is built from 16 residues. Trimming at V came to 5 bases and at J to 5 bases, leaving 12 bases not matched to a gene. CDR3 residues: CASSPEITGVRNTIYF. The CDR3 DNA follows: TGTGCCAGCAGCCCTGAAATTACAGGGGTCAGAAACACCATATATTTT.

This clone appeared a single time. V is TRBV6-1 and J is TRBJ1-2; possible D gene TRBD1, 6 bases. The CDR3 runs to 12 residues. The V end lost 9 bases, the J end lost 4 bases, and 12 bases lay between the germline ends. The germline CDR1 and CDR2 sequences are MNHNS and SASEGT. CDR3 residues: CASNRVGYGYTF. The CDR3 coding sequence is TGTGCCAGTAACAGGGTAGGCTATGGCTACACCTTC.

The V call is TRBV29-1, the J call TRBJ2-7; D is possibly TRBD2 (6 bases). This CDR3 region has 13 residues. V shed 0 bases and J shed 6 bases, with 12 bases lying between them. Germline values: CDR1 SQVTM, CDR2 ANQGSEA. CDR3 in amino acids: CSVEDRAGFEQYF. The CDR3 coding sequence is TGCAGCGTTGAAGATCGGGCGGGGTTCGAGCAGTACTTC.

This chain uses TRBV6-6 with TRBJ1-1; 9 bases align to TRBD1. V shed 0 bases, J shed 5 bases, and the junction held 1 base outside the gene matches. The CDR3 has 14 residues. Germline CDR1 reads MNHNY; CDR2 reads SVGAGI (reference sequence). The CDR3 DNA reads TGTGCCAGCAGTTACTCGGGACAGGGTACTGAAGCTTTCTTT. As protein: CASSYSGQGTEAFF.

This chain uses TRBV18 with TRBJ2-7; TRBD2 matches 9 bases. Germline loops: CDR1 KGHSH, CDR2 LQKENI. The CDR3 loop spans 16 amino acids. The trim removed 5 bases at V and 3 bases at J, leaving 11 bases unmatched. The CDR3 sequence: CASSRGPSGTNYEQYF. DNA of the CDR3: TGTGCCAGCTCAAGGGGCCCTAGCGGGACGAACTACGAGCAGTACTTC.

The gene calls are TRBV5-1 and TRBJ2-3; perhaps TRBD1 as D (6 bases). In germline, CDR1 is SGHRS, CDR2 YFSETQ. The CDR3 consists of 15 residues. V lost 2 bases and J 3 bases, leaving 13 bases between the germline ends. CDR3 residues: CASSFRTAQTDTQYF. Here the CDR3 DNA reads TGCGCCAGCAGCTTCAGGACAGCACAGACAGATACGCAGTATTTT.

The chain carries TRBV4-2 and TRBJ2-7; 9 bases are shared with TRBD2. The CDR3 consists of 15 residues. The germline V gene has CDR1 LGHNA and CDR2 YNFKEQ. After removal of 0 bases from V and 3 bases from J, the junction contained 3 bases not matched to a gene. CDR3 residues: CASSQEAGGIYEQYF. CDR3 bases: TGTGCCAGCAGCCAAGAAGCGGGGGGAATCTACGAGCAGTACTTC.

The J gene is TRBJ2-1, the V gene TRBV10-1; TRBD1 agrees at 8 bases. V shed 6 bases, J shed 8 bases, and the junction held 12 bases outside the gene matches. CDR1 and CDR2 (germline): WNHNN, SYGVQD (reference sequence). This CDR3 spans 15 amino acids. CDR3 coding DNA: TGCGCCAGCAGGAGGGGCAGGGGGCCGTTCGATGAGCAGTTCTTC. Translating gives CASRRGRGPFDEQFF.

The chain is built from TRBV7-2 and TRBJ2-2, with D unclear. V lost 1 base, J lost 6 bases, and 6 bases lay in between. The length of the CDR3 is 13 residues. Germline lookup yields CDR1 SGHTA and CDR2 FQGNSA. This CDR3 reads CASSLGTPGELFF. The DNA for the CDR3 is TGTGCCAGCAGCTTAGGAACACCCGGGGAGCTGTTTTTT.

In its sample, this clone was seen a few times. V and J are TRBV7-2 and TRBJ2-5, with 7 bases aligning to TRBD2. Germline CDR1 is SGHTA and CDR2 is FQGNSA. V lost 1 base and J lost 4; bases outside the gene matches: 6. The CDR3 is made up of 15 amino acids. The CDR3 loop is CASSLVSRGGETQYF. The CDR3 DNA sequence: TGTGCCAGCAGCTTAGTGAGCCGCGGGGGAGAGACCCAGTACTTC. The whole variable domain, remainder taken from reference TRBV7-2 and TRBJ2-5, is GAGVSQSPSNKVTEKGKDVELRCDPISGHTALYWYRQSLGQGLEFLIYFQGNSAPDKSGLPSDRFSAERTGGSVSTLTIQRTQQEDSAVYLCASSLVSRGGETQYFGPGTRLLVL.

The CDR3 protein is CSVVGQGITAEAFF. In nucleotides, the CDR3 is TGCAGCGTCGTAGGACAGGGGATAACCGCTGAAGCTTTCTTT. The chain uses TRBV29-1 and TRBJ1-1, with TRBD1 matching 9 bases. This CDR3 region has 14 residues. The V and J ends lost 6 bases and 6 bases, in that order; junction bases with no gene match: 11. Germline V gene sequence: CDR1 SQVTM, CDR2 ANQGSEA.

The chain has TRBV7-9 and TRBJ2-3; 7 nucleotides line up with TRBD2. The CDR3 covers 16 residues. Germline assignment: CDR1 SEHNR and CDR2 FQNEAQ (reference sequence). Trimming took 5 bases from V and 2 from J; bases not matched to a gene: 10. The CDR3 region is CASSPNRDYTTDTQYF. The DNA of the CDR3 is TGTGCCAGCAGCCCGAATAGGGACTATACCACAGATACGCAGTATTTT.